These T cell receptor beta chains were read from a single sample in a study of cytomegalovirus exposure and HLA in healthy donors. Assay: immunoSEQ multiplex PCR; the TCRdb copy retains only in-frame clones and omits some. This table holds about 160,000 clones, around 77% found once. Sequenced: PBMCs. Receptors were obtained from a man aged 35 to 55 in good health and CMV-seronegative. CDR3s include the opening cysteine and the closing phenylalanine or tryptophan. The listing skips clone size in some rows; elsewhere it reads once, few, many or a size class.

clone size	V gene	J gene	CDR3 protein
.	TRBV10-3	TRBJ1-1	CAISVGGATEAFF
once	TRBV27	.	CASSYLNTGELFF
.	TRBV9	TRBJ1-1	CASSDAPGQGLEAFF
.	TRBV5-1	TRBJ2-1	CASSLGTGYNEQFF
.	TRBV7-2	TRBJ2-1	CASSSGGGGSSYNEQFF
once	TRBV2	TRBJ2-1	CASSLTPGTYNEQFF
.	TRBV9	TRBJ2-2	CASSAWTANTGELFF
.	TRBV13	TRBJ2-1	CASSLGLATYNEQFF
.	TRBV4-1	TRBJ2-1	CASSHPEGRGARNEQFF
.	TRBV27	TRBJ2-3	CASSLGLAGYTQYF
.	TRBV5-1	TRBJ2-3	CASSLEGATRRGITDTQYF
.	TRBV19	TRBJ1-1	CASRLHLPNTEAFF
.	TRBV6-5	TRBJ2-2	CASSYGPGELFF
.	TRBV4-1	TRBJ1-1	CASSQGRNSFYTEAFF
.	TRBV6-5	TRBJ1-1	CASRGGNTEAFF
.	TRBV5-1	TRBJ2-1	CASSFRTSTNEQFF
few	TRBV10-3	TRBJ2-5	CASGGETQYF
.	TRBV7-9	TRBJ2-7	CASSWGLADYEQYF
once	TRBV5-1	TRBJ2-1	CASSHLAEPYNEQFF
.	TRBV9	TRBJ1-3	CASTPSRGGNTIYF
.	TRBV6-1	TRBJ1-1	CASSGTAGSGTEAFF
.	TRBV11-2	TRBJ2-5	CASSLDRETQYF
.	TRBV7-9	TRBJ1-6	CASSFAVTARSSPLHF
.	TRBV28	TRBJ1-4	CASSPFGQGRFEKLFF
once	TRBV19	TRBJ2-5	CASSPGPGQGWQETQYF
.	TRBV27	TRBJ1-2	CASSLYPQGEIYGYTF
few	TRBV5-4	TRBJ2-5	CASSLTGQQETQYF
.	TRBV5-4	TRBJ1-5	CASSSDPGETQPQHF
few	TRBV6-1	TRBJ2-6	CASSDPGNGLTF
.	TRBV6-1	TRBJ1-1	CASSEMHRAFTEAFF
.	TRBV4-2	TRBJ2-5	CASSQDYTGGYETQYF
.	TRBV7-8	TRBJ1-2	CASSRGQGGRNGYTF
.	TRBV27	TRBJ2-1	CASSVGTGYNEQFF
.	TRBV5-4	TRBJ2-1	CASSLEGTGGNEQFF
.	TRBV5-1	TRBJ2-1	CASRQGLAGTNEQFF
.	TRBV5-1	TRBJ1-4	CASSLRGNLDEKLFF
.	TRBV5-1	TRBJ2-7	CASSPRVAGVDEQYF
.	TRBV6-6	TRBJ1-2	CASSYGQGNNYGYTF
.	TRBV19	TRBJ1-2	CASTPGQGGDGYTF
.	TRBV5-1	TRBJ2-7	CASRTEYEQYF
few	TRBV7-9	TRBJ1-3	CSSSSPDTSGNTIYF
few	TRBV28	TRBJ2-2	CASRDTGTGELFF
.	TRBV7-3	TRBJ2-3	CASTPTGGTDTQYF
few	TRBV19	TRBJ1-1	CASRTGWGNTEAFF
.	TRBV7-9	TRBJ2-6	CASSLGTSSSGANGLTF
.	TRBV21-1	TRBJ1-5	CASSKKNRGRRQPQHF
.	TRBV6-5	TRBJ1-1	CASSRRTGVTEAFF
.	TRBV7-9	TRBJ2-5	CSGSLRLETQYF
.	TRBV19	TRBJ1-1	CASSIRARVTEAFF